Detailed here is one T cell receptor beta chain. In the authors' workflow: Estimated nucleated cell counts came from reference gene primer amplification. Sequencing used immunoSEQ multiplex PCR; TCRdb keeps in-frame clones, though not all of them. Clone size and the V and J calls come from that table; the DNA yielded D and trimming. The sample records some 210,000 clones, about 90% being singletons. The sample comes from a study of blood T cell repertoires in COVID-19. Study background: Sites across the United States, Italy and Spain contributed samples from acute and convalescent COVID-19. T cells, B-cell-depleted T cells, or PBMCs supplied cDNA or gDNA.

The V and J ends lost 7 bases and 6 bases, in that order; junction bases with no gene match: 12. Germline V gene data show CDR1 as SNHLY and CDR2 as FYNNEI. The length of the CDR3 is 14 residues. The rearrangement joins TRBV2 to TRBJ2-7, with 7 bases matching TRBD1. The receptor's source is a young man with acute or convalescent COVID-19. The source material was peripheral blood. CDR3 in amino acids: CASKSDRSLSEQYF. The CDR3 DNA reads TGTGCCAGCAAATCGGACAGGTCTCTCTCCGAGCAGTACTTC. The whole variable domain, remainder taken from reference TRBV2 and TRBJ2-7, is EPEVTQTPSHQVTQMGQEVILRCVPISNHLYFYWYRQILGQKVEFLVSFYNNEISEKSEIFDDQFSVERPDGSNFTLKIRSTKLEDSAMYFCASKSDRSLSEQYFGPGTRLTVT.